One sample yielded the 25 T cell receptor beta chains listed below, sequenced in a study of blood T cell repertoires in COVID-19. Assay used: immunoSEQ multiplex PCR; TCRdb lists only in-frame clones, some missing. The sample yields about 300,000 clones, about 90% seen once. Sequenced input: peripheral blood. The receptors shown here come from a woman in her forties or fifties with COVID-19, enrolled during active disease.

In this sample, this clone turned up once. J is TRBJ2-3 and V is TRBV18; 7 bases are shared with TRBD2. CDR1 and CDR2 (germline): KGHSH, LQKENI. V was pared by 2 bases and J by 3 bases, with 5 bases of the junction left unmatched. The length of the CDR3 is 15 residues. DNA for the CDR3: TGTGCCAGCTCACCAAGCGGGACTCCGACAGATACGCAGTATTTT. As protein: CASSPSGTPTDTQYF.

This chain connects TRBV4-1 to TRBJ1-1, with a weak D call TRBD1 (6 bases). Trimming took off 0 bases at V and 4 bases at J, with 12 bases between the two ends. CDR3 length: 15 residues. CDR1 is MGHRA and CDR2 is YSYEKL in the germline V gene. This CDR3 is CASSQDRGASTEAFF. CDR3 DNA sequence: TGCGCCAGCAGCCAAGATCGGGGGGCTAGCACTGAAGCTTTCTTT.

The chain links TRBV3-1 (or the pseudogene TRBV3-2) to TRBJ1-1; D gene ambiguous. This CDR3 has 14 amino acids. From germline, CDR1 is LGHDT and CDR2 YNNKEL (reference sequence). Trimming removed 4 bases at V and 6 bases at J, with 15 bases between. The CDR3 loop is CASSPRTLTAEAFF. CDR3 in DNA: TGTGCCAGCAGCCCGCGGACTTTAACAGCTGAAGCTTTCTTT.

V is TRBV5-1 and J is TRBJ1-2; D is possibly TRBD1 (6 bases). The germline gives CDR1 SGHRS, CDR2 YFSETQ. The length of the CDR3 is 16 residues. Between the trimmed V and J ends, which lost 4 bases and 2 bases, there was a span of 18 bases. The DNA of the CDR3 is TGCGCCAGCAGCCTGGGACCCGGGACAACCAACTATGGCTACACCTTC. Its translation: CASSLGPGTTNYGYTF.

The CDR3 loop is CASKLTGGETEAFF. CDR3 DNA: TGTGCCAGCAAACTAACAGGGGGCGAGACTGAAGCTTTCTTT. The chain has TRBV6-5 and TRBJ1-1; 9 positions match TRBD1. CDR1 and CDR2 from the germline V gene are MNHEY and SVGAGI. This CDR3 region has 14 residues. V lost 7 bases and J lost 5; bases outside the gene matches: 8.

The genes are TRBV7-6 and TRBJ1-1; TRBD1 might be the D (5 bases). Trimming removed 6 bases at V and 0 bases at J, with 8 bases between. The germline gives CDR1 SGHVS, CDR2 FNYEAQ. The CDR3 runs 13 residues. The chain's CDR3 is CASRGQLNTEAFF. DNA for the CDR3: TGTGCCAGCAGGGGGCAACTGAACACTGAAGCTTTCTTT.

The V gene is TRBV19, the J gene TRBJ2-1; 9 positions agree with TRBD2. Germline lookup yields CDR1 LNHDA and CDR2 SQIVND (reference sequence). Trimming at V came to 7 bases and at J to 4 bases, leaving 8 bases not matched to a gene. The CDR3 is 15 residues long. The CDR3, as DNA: TGTGCCAGTATGCCAGCGGGAGGATGGTACAATGAGCAGTTCTTC. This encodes CASMPAGGWYNEQFF. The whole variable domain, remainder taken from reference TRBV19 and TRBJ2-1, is DGGITQSPKYLFRKEGQNVTLSCEQNLNHDAMYWYRQDPGQGLRLIYYSQIVNDFQKGDIAEGYSVSREKKESFPLTVTSAQKNPTAFYLCASMPAGGWYNEQFFGPGTRLTVL.

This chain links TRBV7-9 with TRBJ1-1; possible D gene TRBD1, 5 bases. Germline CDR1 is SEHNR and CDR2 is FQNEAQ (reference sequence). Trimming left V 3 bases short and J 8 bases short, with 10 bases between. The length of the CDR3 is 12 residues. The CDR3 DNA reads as TGTGCCAGCAGCTTGTTATACAGGGAAGCTTTCTTT. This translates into CASSLLYREAFF.

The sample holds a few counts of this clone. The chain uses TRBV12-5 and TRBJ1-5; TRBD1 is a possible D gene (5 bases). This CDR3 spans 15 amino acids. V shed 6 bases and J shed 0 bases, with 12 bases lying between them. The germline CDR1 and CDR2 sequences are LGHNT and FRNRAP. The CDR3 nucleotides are TGTGCTAGTGGCCCTGACAGATATAGCAATCAGCCCCAGCATTTT. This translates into CASGPDRYSNQPQHF.

The CDR3 DNA reads as TGTGCCAGCTCACCACCGTCTGTTTTCTATGGCTACACCTTC. Translated, it gives CASSPPSVFYGYTF. This sequence joins TRBV18 and TRBJ1-2; D not certain. CDR1 is KGHSH and CDR2 is LQKENI in the germline V gene. The V end was cut by 0 bases, the J end by 4 bases, with 9 bases between. The CDR3 contains 14 residues.

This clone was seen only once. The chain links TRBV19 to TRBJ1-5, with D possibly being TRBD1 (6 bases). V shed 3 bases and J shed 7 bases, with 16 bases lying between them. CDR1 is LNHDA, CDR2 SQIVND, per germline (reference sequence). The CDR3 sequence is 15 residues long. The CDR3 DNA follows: TGTGCCAGTAGTATCCGAAACAGGGACGGACAGCCCCAGCATTTT. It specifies CASSIRNRDGQPQHF. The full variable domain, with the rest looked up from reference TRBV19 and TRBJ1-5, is DGGITQSPKYLFRKEGQNVTLSCEQNLNHDAMYWYRQDPGQGLRLIYYSQIVNDFQKGDIAEGYSVSREKKESFPLTVTSAQKNPTAFYLCASSIRNRDGQPQHFGDGTRLSIL.

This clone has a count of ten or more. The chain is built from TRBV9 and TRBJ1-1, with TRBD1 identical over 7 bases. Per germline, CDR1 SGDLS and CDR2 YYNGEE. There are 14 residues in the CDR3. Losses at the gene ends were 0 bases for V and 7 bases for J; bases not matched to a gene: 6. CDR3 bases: TGTGCCAGCAGCGTAGTCCCTGCAGGGGGTGAAGCTTTCTTT. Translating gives CASSVVPAGGEAFF.

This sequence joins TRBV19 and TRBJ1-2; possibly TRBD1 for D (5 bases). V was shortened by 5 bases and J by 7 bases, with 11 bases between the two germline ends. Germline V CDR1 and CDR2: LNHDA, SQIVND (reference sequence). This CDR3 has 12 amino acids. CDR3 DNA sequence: TGTGCCAGTAGTCCCCGTGGGGCTGGCTACACCTTC. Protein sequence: CASSPRGAGYTF.

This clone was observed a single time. DNA for the CDR3: TGTGCCAGCAGCCTAATCGGGACAGGGGGCATTAACTATGGCTACACCTTC. The encoded protein is CASSLIGTGGINYGYTF. The V call is TRBV3-1 (or the pseudogene TRBV3-2), the J call TRBJ1-2, with 12 positions matching TRBD1. Germline trimming cut 4 bases from V and 1 base from J; bases unmatched to any gene: 7. Germline V gene data show CDR1 as LGHDT and CDR2 as YNNKEL (reference sequence). The CDR3 has 17 residues.

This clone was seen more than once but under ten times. The CDR3 DNA is TGTGCCAGCAGCTTACAGGGGAATGAGCAGTTCTTC. The encoded protein is CASSLQGNEQFF. The chain employs TRBV11-3 and TRBJ2-1; a weak D match, TRBD1 (6 bases). V was trimmed by 2 bases and J by 7 bases, leaving 6 bases between them. The CDR3 is made up of 12 amino acids. The germline V gene has CDR1 SGHNT and CDR2 YENEEA. Complete variable domain (other parts from reference TRBV11-3 and TRBJ2-1): EAGVVQSPRYKIIEKKQPVAFWCNPISGHNTLYWYLQNLGQGPELLIRYENEEAVDDSQLPKDRFSAERLKGVDSTLKIQPAELGDSAVYLCASSLQGNEQFFGPGTRLTVL.

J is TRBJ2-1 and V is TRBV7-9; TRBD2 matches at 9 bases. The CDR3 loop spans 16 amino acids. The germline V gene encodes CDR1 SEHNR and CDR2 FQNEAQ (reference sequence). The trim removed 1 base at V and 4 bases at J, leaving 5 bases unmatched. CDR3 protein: CASSLDGGRAYNEQFF. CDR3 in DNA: TGTGCCAGCAGCTTAGACGGCGGGAGGGCATACAATGAGCAGTTCTTC.

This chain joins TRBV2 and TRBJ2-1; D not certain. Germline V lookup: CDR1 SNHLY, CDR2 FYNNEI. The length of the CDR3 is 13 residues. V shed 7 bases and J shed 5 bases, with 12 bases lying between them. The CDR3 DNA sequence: TGTGCCAGCACCGAGTTTCAGGACAATGAGCAGTTCTTC. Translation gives CASTEFQDNEQFF.

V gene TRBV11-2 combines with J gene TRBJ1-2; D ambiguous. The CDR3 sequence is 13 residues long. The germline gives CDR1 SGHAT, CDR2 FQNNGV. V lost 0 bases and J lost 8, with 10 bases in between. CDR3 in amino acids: CASSLDLRYGYTF. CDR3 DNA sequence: TGTGCCAGCAGCTTAGATCTGAGATACGGCTACACCTTC.

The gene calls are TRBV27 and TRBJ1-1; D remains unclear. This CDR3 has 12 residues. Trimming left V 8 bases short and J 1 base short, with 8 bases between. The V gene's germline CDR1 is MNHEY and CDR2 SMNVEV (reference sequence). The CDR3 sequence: CASSRGNTEAFF. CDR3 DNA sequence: TGTGCCAGCTCACGGGGGAACACTGAAGCTTTCTTT.

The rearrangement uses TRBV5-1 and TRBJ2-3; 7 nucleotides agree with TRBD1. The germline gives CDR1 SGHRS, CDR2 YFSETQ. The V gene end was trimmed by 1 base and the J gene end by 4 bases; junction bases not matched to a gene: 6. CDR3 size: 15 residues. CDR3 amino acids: CASSLTRQGADTQYF. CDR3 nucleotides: TGCGCCAGCAGCTTGACTCGACAGGGAGCAGATACGCAGTATTTT. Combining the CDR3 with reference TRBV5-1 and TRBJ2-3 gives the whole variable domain KAGVTQTPRYLIKTRGQQVTLSCSPISGHRSVSWYQQTPGQGLQFLFEYFSETQRNKGNFPGRFSGRQFSNSRSEMNVSTLELGDSALYLCASSLTRQGADTQYFGPGTRLTVL.

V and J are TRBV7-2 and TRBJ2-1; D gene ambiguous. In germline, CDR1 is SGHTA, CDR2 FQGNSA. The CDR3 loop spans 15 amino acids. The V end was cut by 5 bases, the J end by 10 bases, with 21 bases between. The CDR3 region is CASSSAPVVVSEQFF. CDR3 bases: TGTGCCAGCAGCAGCGCTCCAGTGGTAGTCTCGGAGCAGTTCTTC.

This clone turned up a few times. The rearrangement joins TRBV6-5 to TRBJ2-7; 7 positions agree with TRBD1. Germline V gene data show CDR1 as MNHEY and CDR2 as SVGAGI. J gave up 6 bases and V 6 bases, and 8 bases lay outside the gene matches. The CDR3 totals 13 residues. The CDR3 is CASSRTGPSEQYF. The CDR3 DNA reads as TGTGCCAGCAGCCGGACAGGTCCGTCCGAGCAGTACTTC.

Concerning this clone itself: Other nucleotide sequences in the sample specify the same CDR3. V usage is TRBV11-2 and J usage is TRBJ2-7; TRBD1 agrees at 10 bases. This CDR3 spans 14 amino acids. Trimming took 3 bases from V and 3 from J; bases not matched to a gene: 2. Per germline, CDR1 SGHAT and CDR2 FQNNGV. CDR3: CASSLGTGVYEQYF. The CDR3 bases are TGTGCCAGCAGCTTGGGGACAGGGGTCTACGAGCAGTACTTC. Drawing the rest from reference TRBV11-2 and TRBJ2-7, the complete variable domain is EAGVAQSPRYKIIEKRQSVAFWCNPISGHATLYWYQQILGQGPKLLIQFQNNGVVDDSQLPKDRFSAERLKGVDSTLKIQPAKLEDSAVYLCASSLGTGVYEQYFGPGTRLTVT.

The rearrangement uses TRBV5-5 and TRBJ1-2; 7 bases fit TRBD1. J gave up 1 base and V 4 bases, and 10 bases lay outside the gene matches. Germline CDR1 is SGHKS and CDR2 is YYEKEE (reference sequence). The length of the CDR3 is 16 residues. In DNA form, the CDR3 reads TGTGCCAGCAGCCACGACAGGGTGGGGGATAACTATGGCTACACCTTC. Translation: CASSHDRVGDNYGYTF.

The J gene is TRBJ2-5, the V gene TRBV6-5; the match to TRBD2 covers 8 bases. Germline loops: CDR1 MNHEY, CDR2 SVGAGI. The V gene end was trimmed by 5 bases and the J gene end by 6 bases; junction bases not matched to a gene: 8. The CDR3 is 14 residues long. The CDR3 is CASSRTSFFKTQYF. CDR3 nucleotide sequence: TGTGCCAGCAGTCGGACTAGCTTTTTCAAGACCCAGTACTTC.